Listed here is a single T cell receptor (beta chain). A read error is likely, as this CDR3 ends without the conserved phenylalanine or tryptophan. Researchers took RNA transcripts and amplified the TCR beta CDR3 regions from them. Using the HTBI primer set, a first-round RT-PCR was run on the TCR CDR3. MiXCR was run by TCRdb on the multiplex PCR reads, yielding one entry per CDR3 protein. Of 600,000 or so distinct CDR3 sequences in the sample, under 20% were seen once. Thyroid ultrasound and orbital computed tomography, with clinical symptoms and serum thyroxine and TRAb, informed diagnoses. These data come from a study of T cells in Graves' hyperthyroidism and ophthalmopathy. This receptor was obtained from a woman aged 25 to 39 with Graves' hyperthyroidism. The sample was blood.

Written as DNA, the CDR3 is TGTGCCAGCAGCTTAGGGGGGATAAGCAGGATGAATCAGCCCCAGCATCTT. It yields the protein CASSLGGISRMNQPQHL. The rearrangement uses TRBV11-2 and TRBJ1-5; possibly TRBD1 for D (5 bases). Germline V gene data show CDR1 as SGHAT and CDR2 as FQNNGV. Between the trimmed V and J ends, which lost 1 base and 4 bases, there was a span of 17 bases. The CDR3 is 17 amino acids.